This TCR beta chain was captured in a study of blood T cell repertoires in COVID-19. Across the study: Both acute and convalescent COVID-19 samples were obtained from the United States, Italy and Spain. From T cells, B-cell-depleted T cells, or PBMCs came the material, which was cDNA or gDNA.

Trimming took 4 bases from V and 0 from J; bases not matched to a gene: 9. Germline V gives CDR1 SGHRS, CDR2 YFSETQ. The CDR3 is 16 amino acids. Original processing methods: From reference gene primer amplification, estimates of nucleated cell counts were derived. TCRdb's copy holds only in-frame clones and misses some; the assay was immunoSEQ multiplex PCR. That table is the source of V, J and clone size, and D and trimming were worked out from the DNA. The data show tens of thousands of clones, with 82% seen just once and around 19% held by the top ten. This clone was recorded once. The source is a human donor in a cohort sampled during active COVID-19. V and J are TRBV5-1 and TRBJ2-7, with 8 bases matching TRBD1. The sample comprised peripheral blood. CDR3 sequence: CASSPRGTGGSYEQYF. In DNA, the CDR3 is TGCGCCAGCAGCCCAAGAGGGACAGGAGGCTCCTACGAGCAGTACTTC.